This TCR beta chain stems from a study of blood T cells in healthy people across ages. In this sample, this clonotype turned up a few times. Its antigen is unidentified. General study findings and limits: Getting older went along with TCR beta diversity per million T cells dropping roughly linearly. Whereas aged donors had fewer naive CD4+ cells, long-lived donors had more of them and higher diversity.

CDR3 length: 15 amino acids. After removal of 6 bases from V and 7 bases from J, the junction contained 10 bases not matched to a gene. Germline V gene data show CDR1 as MGHRA and CDR2 as YSYEKL. The use of a sample-barcoded 5' primer and a J-beta primer mix characterized a second PCR of roughly 6 to 12 cycles. Every cDNA molecule carried a tag from a template-switch adaptor bearing 12 random nucleotides. TCRdb reanalysed the 5' RACE reads using MiXCR and keeps one entry per CDR3 protein. This sample yields 1,800,000 or so distinct CDR3 sequences, of which about two fifths are seen a single time; about 21% belongs to the top ten.

The sequencing sample was made of blood. This chain links TRBV4-1 with TRBJ2-1; TRBD2 matches at 9 bases. This receptor was obtained from a human donor in good health. In DNA, the CDR3 is TGCGCCAGCAGACGCCAAGCGGGGGGTCGGAATGAGCAGTTCTTC. Its protein product is CASRRQAGGRNEQFF.